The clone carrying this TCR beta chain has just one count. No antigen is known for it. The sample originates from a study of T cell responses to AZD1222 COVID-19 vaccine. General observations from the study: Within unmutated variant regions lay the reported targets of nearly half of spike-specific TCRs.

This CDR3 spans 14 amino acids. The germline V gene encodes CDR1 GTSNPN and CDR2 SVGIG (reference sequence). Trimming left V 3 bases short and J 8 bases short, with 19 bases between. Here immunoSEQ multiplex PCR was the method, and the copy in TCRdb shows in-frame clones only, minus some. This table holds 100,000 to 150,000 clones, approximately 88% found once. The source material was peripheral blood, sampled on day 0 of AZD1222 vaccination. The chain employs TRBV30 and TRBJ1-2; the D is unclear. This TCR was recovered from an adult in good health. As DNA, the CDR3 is TGTGCCTGGAGCAACCGGGCCGCCCCCCAAGGCTACACCTTC. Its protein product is CAWSNRAAPQGYTF.